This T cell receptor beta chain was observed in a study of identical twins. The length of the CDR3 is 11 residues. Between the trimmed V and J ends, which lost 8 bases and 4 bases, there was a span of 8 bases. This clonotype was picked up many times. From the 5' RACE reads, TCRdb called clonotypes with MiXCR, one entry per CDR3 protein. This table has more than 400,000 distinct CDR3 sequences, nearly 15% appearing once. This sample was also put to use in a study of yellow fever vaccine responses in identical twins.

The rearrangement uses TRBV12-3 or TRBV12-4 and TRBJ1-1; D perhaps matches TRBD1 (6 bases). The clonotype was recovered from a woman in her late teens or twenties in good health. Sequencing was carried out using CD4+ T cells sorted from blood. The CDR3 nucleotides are TGTGCCAGCCGCAGGGGCACTGAAGCTTTCTTT. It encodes CASRRGTEAFF.